This TCR beta chain was recorded in a study of blood T cell repertoires in COVID-19. Study summary: The origin of the acute and convalescent COVID-19 samples was the United States, Italy and Spain. T cells, B-cell-depleted T cells, or PBMCs supplied cDNA or gDNA.

Original handling: Amplification from reference gene primers served as the basis for estimated nucleated cell counts. Data came from immunoSEQ multiplex PCR; TCRdb stores just in-frame clones and leaves some out. V and J calls and clone size are those listed in that table; D and trimming were worked out from the DNA. This sample has some 200,000 clones, with 84% found just once. The germline V gene has CDR1 LGHNA and CDR2 YSLEER. V lost 0 bases and J lost 4, with 10 bases in between. This CDR3 contains 15 residues. The chain carries TRBV4-3 and TRBJ2-1, with D hard to call. The sample comprised peripheral blood. The source of this sequence is a woman between 35 and 50 years old who had recovered from COVID-19. The CDR3 is CASSQDRSDYNEQFF. The CDR3 bases are TGCGCCAGCAGCCAAGATCGATCAGATTACAATGAGCAGTTCTTC.